One sample yielded the 20 T cell receptor beta chains listed below, sequenced in a study of blood T cell repertoires in COVID-19. Generated by immunoSEQ multiplex PCR, the TCRdb table keeps only in-frame clones and is missing some. The sample records 130,000 to 150,000 clones, over 80% being singletons. The sequenced sample consisted of PBMCs or T cells enriched from blood (not recorded which). These receptors came from a middle-aged woman who had recovered from COVID-19.

About this clone: Other DNA sequences within the sample encode an identical CDR3. The chain couples TRBV4-1 to TRBJ1-1, with TRBD1 as a possible D gene (5 bases). The V and J ends lost 1 base and 1 base respectively, with 10 bases between them. Germline CDR1 is MGHRA and CDR2 is YSYEKL. The CDR3 is 15 residues long. The CDR3 region has the DNA TGCGCCAGCAGCCAAGGGGGCAGGGCGAACACTGAAGCTTTCTTT. Translating it yields CASSQGGRANTEAFF.

The CDR3 DNA follows: TGCGCCAGCAGTCCCGATCGGGCGGGGGTCTATGGCTACACCTTC. Protein sequence: CASSPDRAGVYGYTF. The V call is TRBV5-1, the J call TRBJ1-2; possibly TRBD1 for D (5 bases). The germline V and J ends were trimmed by 5 bases and 4 bases, with 18 bases remaining between them. Per germline, CDR1 SGHRS and CDR2 YFSETQ. The CDR3 loop spans 15 amino acids.

The chain combines TRBV18 with TRBJ1-2; 9 bases are a match to TRBD1. Germline-derived CDR1 and CDR2 are KGHSH and LQKENI. This CDR3 region has 14 residues. V shed 4 bases and J 6 bases; nucleotides not matched to a gene: 6. Here the CDR3 reads CASSLPGQGDGYTF. In DNA form, the CDR3 reads TGTGCCAGCTCACTACCGGGACAGGGCGATGGCTACACCTTC.

The chain couples TRBV4-1 to TRBJ2-7; 7 bases match TRBD1. CDR3 length: 15 residues. CDR1 MGHRA and CDR2 YSYEKL come from the germline V gene. The V segment lost 3 bases and the J segment 1 base; nucleotides outside the gene matches: 6. CDR3 sequence reads: CASSQTGSESYEQYF. The CDR3 DNA reads as TGCGCCAGCAGCCAGACAGGGAGTGAGTCCTACGAGCAGTACTTC.

In the case of this clone: In the same sample, other DNA sequences code for this CDR3. The chain combines TRBV3-1 (or the pseudogene TRBV3-2) with TRBJ1-2, with D unclear. In germline, CDR1 is LGHDT, CDR2 YNNKEL (reference sequence). Trimming left V 4 bases short and J 4 bases short, with 7 bases between. The CDR3 runs 12 residues. CDR3 in amino acids: CASSPGGYGYTF. The CDR3 DNA sequence: TGTGCCAGCAGCCCCGGCGGCTATGGCTACACCTTC.

The J gene is TRBJ2-5, the V gene TRBV4-1, with 9 bases matching TRBD1. Trimming removed 1 base from V and 4 bases from J; junction bases left unmatched: 10. CDR1 MGHRA and CDR2 YSYEKL come from the germline V gene. This CDR3 is built from 17 residues. The CDR3, as DNA: TGCGCCAGCAGCCAAGGCCTTAGGACAGGGGCGAGAGAGACCCAGTACTTC. It yields the protein CASSQGLRTGARETQYF.

This chain uses TRBV11-3 with TRBJ2-3; a weak D match, TRBD2 (6 bases). This CDR3 comprises 14 residues. Germline V gene sequence: CDR1 SGHNT, CDR2 YENEEA. Between the trimmed V and J ends, which lost 4 bases and 4 bases, there was a span of 12 bases. CDR3 loop: CASSSRRAPDTQYF. The CDR3 coding sequence is TGTGCCAGCAGCTCTAGGAGGGCCCCAGATACGCAGTATTTT.

The chain combines TRBV5-1 with TRBJ2-7; 7 bases fit TRBD1. V gave up 1 base and J gave up 7 bases; unmatched junction bases: 20. This CDR3 is 18 amino acids long. Germline CDR1 and CDR2: SGHRS and YFSETQ. In DNA, the CDR3 is TGCGCCAGCAGCTTGTATCCTCCTGGGGTCGGACAGGTAGGAGAGCAGTACTTC. Encoded protein: CASSLYPPGVGQVGEQYF.

DNA for the CDR3: TGTGCCAGCAGTTACCGAGGTGAGAACACTGAAGCTTTCTTT. Protein sequence: CASSYRGENTEAFF. The chain carries TRBV6-5 and TRBJ1-1; no firm D call. The CDR3 extends over 14 amino acids. Per germline, CDR1 MNHEY and CDR2 SVGAGI. V was trimmed by 2 bases and J by 1 base, leaving 8 bases between them.

The V and J genes are TRBV6-5 and TRBJ2-2, with a possible D match to TRBD1 (5 bases). This CDR3 is 13 amino acids long. Between the trimmed V and J ends, which lost 6 bases and 3 bases, there was a span of 8 bases. The germline CDR1 and CDR2 sequences are MNHEY and SVGAGI. The CDR3: CASSRVHTGELFF. CDR3 nucleotides: TGTGCCAGCAGCAGGGTCCACACCGGGGAGCTGTTTTTT.

The chain is built from TRBV4-1 and TRBJ2-7, with TRBD2 matching over 9 bases. The CDR3 contains 16 residues. V was pared by 4 bases and J by 3 bases, with 10 bases of the junction left unmatched. The germline V gene encodes CDR1 MGHRA and CDR2 YSYEKL. The CDR3 bases are TGCGCCAGCAGCCCCCCCCCGGGACTAGCAGACTACGAGCAGTACTTC. This encodes CASSPPPGLADYEQYF.

CDR3 nucleotide sequence: TGTGCCAGCAGCCAAGATTTCGGCAATGAGCAGTTCTTC. Residues: CASSQDFGNEQFF. The gene calls are TRBV4-2 and TRBJ2-1, with no clear D. Trimming left V 0 bases short and J 6 bases short, with 6 bases between. The CDR3 contains 13 residues. CDR1 and CDR2 from the germline V gene are LGHNA and YNFKEQ.

The CDR3 spells CASRPTGQMNTEAFF. CDR3 bases: TGTGCCAGCAGGCCAACGGGACAGATGAACACTGAAGCTTTCTTT. This chain connects TRBV6-5 to TRBJ1-1; 7 bases align to TRBD1. This CDR3 has 15 residues. Germline CDR1 and CDR2: MNHEY and SVGAGI. The ends lost 6 bases at V and 0 bases at J; junction bases unmatched: 7.

The chain combines TRBV9 with TRBJ2-5; 7 nucleotides align to TRBD2. Germline CDR1 reads SGDLS; CDR2 reads YYNGEE. The junction had 11 bases not matched to a gene; V was cut back by 0 bases and J by 3 bases. The CDR3 is 17 amino acids. The CDR3 DNA follows: TGTGCCAGCAGCGTAGCCGCCAGTGACGCGGGAGAAGAGACCCAGTACTTC. It yields the protein CASSVAASDAGEETQYF.

The rearrangement joins TRBV15 to TRBJ2-1; TRBD2 matches 13 bases. The CDR3 totals 18 residues. Germline V gives CDR1 LNHNV, CDR2 YYDKDF (reference sequence). Unmatched junction bases numbered 10, after V lost 3 bases and J lost 5 bases. The CDR3 sequence: CATSSFPGTSGADNEQFF. Here the CDR3 DNA reads TGTGCCACCAGCAGTTTCCCCGGGACTAGCGGGGCTGACAATGAGCAGTTCTTC.

This clone was seen just once. V gene TRBV9 combines with J gene TRBJ2-1; tentative D call: TRBD2 (5 bases). Germline-derived CDR1 and CDR2 are SGDLS and YYNGEE. V lost 0 bases, J lost 4 bases, and 17 bases lay in between. The CDR3 covers 17 residues. CDR3 in DNA: TGTGCCAGCAGCGTAGGGTCAGCGGAGAGGCCTTACAATGAGCAGTTCTTC. It is translated as CASSVGSAERPYNEQFF. The full variable domain, completed using reference TRBV9 and TRBJ2-1, is DSGVTQTPKHLITATGQRVTLRCSPRSGDLSVYWYQQSLDQGLQFLIQYYNGEERAKGNILERFSAQQFPDLHSELNLSSLELGDSALYFCASSVGSAERPYNEQFFGPGTRLTVL.

The chain combines TRBV9 with TRBJ2-1; TRBD2 agrees at 9 bases. Per germline, CDR1 SGDLS and CDR2 YYNGEE. CDR3 length: 14 amino acids. The V segment lost 3 bases and the J segment 5 bases; nucleotides outside the gene matches: 3. CDR3 sequence: CASSAGLADNEQFF. The CDR3 DNA reads as TGTGCCAGCAGCGCGGGACTAGCCGACAATGAGCAGTTCTTC.

This clone was picked up a small number of times. This rearrangement joins TRBV7-8 to TRBJ2-1, with 7 positions matching TRBD1. The trim removed 5 bases at V and 8 bases at J, leaving 9 bases unmatched. The CDR3 runs 14 residues. Germline CDR1 and CDR2: SGHVS and FQNEAQ. The CDR3 coding sequence is TGTGCCAGCAGCCTGGTTACAGGGGCCGATGAGCAGTTCTTC. As protein: CASSLVTGADEQFF.

The chain recombines TRBV6-5 with TRBJ1-4, with 8 bases that match TRBD1. The V gene's germline CDR1 is MNHEY and CDR2 SVGAGI. V lost 4 bases to trimming and J lost 3 bases; unmatched junction nucleotides: 4. The CDR3 is made up of 15 amino acids. CDR3 sequence: CASSLGTGSNEKLFF. CDR3 DNA: TGTGCCAGCAGTTTGGGGACAGGATCTAATGAAAAACTGTTTTTT.

The chain recombines TRBV10-3 with TRBJ1-5; 8 bases are a match to TRBD1. The length of the CDR3 is 15 residues. CDR1 is ENHRY, CDR2 SYGVKD, per germline. V dropped 0 bases and J dropped 8; count of bases not matched to a gene: 6. CDR3 coding DNA: TGTGCCATCAGTGAGTCGTCGACAGGGGCAAAGCCCCAGCATTTT. It yields the protein CAISESSTGAKPQHF.